This is a list of T cell receptor beta chains from one sample in a study of blood T cell repertoires in COVID-19. The protocol was immunoSEQ multiplex PCR, while the TCRdb copy is restricted to in-frame clones and leaves out a portion. The sample holds 60,000 to 75,000 clones, roughly 85% seen once. The specimen sequenced was peripheral blood. The receptors come from a man in his sixties with active or convalescent COVID-19. Both conserved end residues are part of each CDR3. D genes are given only for firm matches. Only part of the rows carry a size: once, few, many, or a class if the clone is expanded.

v_gene	d_gene	abundance	j_gene	CDR3nt	CDR3aa
TRBV10-3	TRBD1	few	TRBJ1-4	TGTGCCATCAGACGGGACAGCAGAAATGAAAAACTGTTTTTT	CAIRRDSRNEKLFF
TRBV12-3/TRBV12-4	NA	NA	TRBJ1-1	TGTGCCAGCAGTTTGGACAACCCGATAGAAGCTTTCTTT	CASSLDNPIEAFF
TRBV6-1	TRBD2	once	TRBJ2-7	TGTGCCAGCAGTGAAAGGGGAGGACTAGCTTACGAGCAGTACTTC	CASSERGGLAYEQYF
TRBV6-4	NA	once	TRBJ1-1	TGTGCCAACTCTTTTCAGGCCTCCCTGGTATTGAACACTGAAGCTTTCTTT	CANSFQASLVLNTEAFF
TRBV24-1	TRBD1	NA	TRBJ1-2	TGTGCCACCAGTGATTTCTCGACAGGGACGGAAGGCTACACCTTC	CATSDFSTGTEGYTF
TRBV7-2	TRBD1	NA	TRBJ2-7	TGTGCCAGCTCCCTGGGACAGGGACTGGCAACTTCCTACGAGCAGTACTTC	CASSLGQGLATSYEQYF
TRBV30	NA	NA	TRBJ2-7	TGTGCCTGCCTAGTGTCGGGGACCTACGAGCAGTACTTC	CACLVSGTYEQYF
TRBV10-3	TRBD1	few	TRBJ2-1	TGTGCCATCAGAGACTCCGGGACAGACCACAATGAGCAGTTCTTC	CAIRDSGTDHNEQFF
TRBV25-1	NA	NA	TRBJ1-2	TGTGCCAGCACACCCCCGGGCGGGATACGTGGCTACACCTTC	CASTPPGGIRGYTF
TRBV7-2	TRBD1	NA	TRBJ1-5	TGTGCCAGCAGCTTAGTCTCAGGGGGTAGCAATCAGCCCCAGCATTTT	CASSLVSGGSNQPQHF
TRBV30	NA	NA	TRBJ1-4	TGTGCCTGGAGTGTAATCTCAACTAATGAAAAACTGTTTTTT	CAWSVISTNEKLFF
TRBV28	TRBD1	few	TRBJ2-1	TGTGCCAGCTATCCACACACACCGCGACAGGGGGAAAACAATGAGCAGTTCTTC	CASYPHTPRQGENNEQFF
TRBV7-2	TRBD2	NA	TRBJ2-2	TGTGCCAGCAGCTTGAAAGCGGGGACCGGGGAGCTGTTTTTT	CASSLKAGTGELFF
TRBV2	TRBD1	NA	TRBJ2-5	TGTGCCAGCAGGAAGGACAGGGTGGGGGAGACCCAGTACTTC	CASRKDRVGETQYF
TRBV30	TRBD2	NA	TRBJ2-7	TGTGCCTGGATAACCTTCCCGGGACTAAGTCACGAGCAGTACTTC	CAWITFPGLSHEQYF
TRBV28	NA	once	TRBJ2-1	TGTGCCAGCAGTTTAATCGCCAGTGGAGGCAGGAACAATGAGCAGTTCTTC	CASSLIASGGRNNEQFF
TRBV10-3	NA	NA	TRBJ2-5	TGTGCCATCAGTGAGTCGAGCCTCGCGGGAGAGACCCAGTACTTC	CAISESSLAGETQYF
TRBV9	NA	few	TRBJ2-5	TGTGCCAGCAGCGCCCCACGGGACTTCCAAGAGACCCAGTACTTC	CASSAPRDFQETQYF
TRBV10-3	TRBD1	NA	TRBJ1-5	TGTGCCATCAGTGTGGGACAGAGTTTTTATGGAAGCGTTGCCCAGCCCCAGCATTTT	CAISVGQSFYGSVAQPQHF
TRBV3-1/TRBV3-2	NA	few	TRBJ1-2	TGTGCCAGCAGCCAGGAGGGGCACGGCTACACCTTC	CASSQEGHGYTF
TRBV5-4	NA	NA	TRBJ2-5	TGTGCCAGCAGCTCACCACAAACAGGGAGAGAGACCCAGTACTTC	CASSSPQTGRETQYF
TRBV5-1	TRBD2	NA	TRBJ2-3	TGCGCCAGCAGCTTGCTGGCTAGCGGGGGGGTCACAGATACGCAGTATTTT	CASSLLASGGVTDTQYF
TRBV5-1	TRBD1	NA	TRBJ1-1	TGCGCCAGCAGCTTGGCGAGGACAGGGTACGACACTGAAGCTTTCTTT	CASSLARTGYDTEAFF
TRBV5-1	TRBD1	NA	TRBJ1-2	TGCGCCAGCAGCTCACAGGGGGGCTATGGCTACACCTTC	CASSSQGGYGYTF
TRBV6-5	NA	few	TRBJ1-1	TGTGCCAGCAGGGCACTGGAGACGAGGACTGAAGCTTTCTTT	CASRALETRTEAFF
TRBV5-4	TRBD1	NA	TRBJ1-1	TGTGCCAGCAGCTCGCCCACAGGGGGCTTTGCTGAAGCTTTCTTT	CASSSPTGGFAEAFF
TRBV7-2	NA	NA	TRBJ2-7	TGTGCCAGCAGCCACCGCGGGCAGTCGAGCTCCTACGAGCAGTACTTC	CASSHRGQSSSYEQYF
TRBV5-1	TRBD1	NA	TRBJ1-2	TGCGCCAGCAGCGCCGGACAGGGATACCTCTATGGCTACACCTTC	CASSAGQGYLYGYTF
TRBV7-6	TRBD1	once	TRBJ2-7	TGTGCCAGCAGCTTAGCCCCACCCGGGGACAGGGGGCAGGACGAGCAGTACTTC	CASSLAPPGDRGQDEQYF
TRBV11-2	NA	NA	TRBJ2-1	TGTGCCAGCAGCCTCCTTGGAGGGGGCGGGAATGAGCAGTTCTTC	CASSLLGGGGNEQFF
TRBV5-8	TRBD1	NA	TRBJ1-4	TGTGCCAGCAGCTTGGTGGGACAGGGGAAGCCTAATGAAAAACTGTTTTTT	CASSLVGQGKPNEKLFF
TRBV28	TRBD1	NA	TRBJ1-1	TGTGCCAGCAGTTCACCCCAACAGGGGATCACTGAAGCTTTCTTT	CASSSPQQGITEAFF
TRBV28	NA	few	TRBJ1-5	TGTGCCAGCAGTCCACAGAATCCGGATAATCAGCCCCAGCATTTT	CASSPQNPDNQPQHF
TRBV24-1	NA	NA	TRBJ2-1	TGTGCCACCAGTGATGGACAGTTCAATGAGCAGTTCTTC	CATSDGQFNEQFF
TRBV6-2/TRBV6-3	NA	many	TRBJ1-5	TGTGCCAGCAGTAGACGACAGATCAATCAGCCCCAGCATTTT	CASSRRQINQPQHF
TRBV15	NA	NA	TRBJ2-7	TGTGCCACCAGCACCACAGTAAACTACGAGCAGTACTTC	CATSTTVNYEQYF
TRBV12-3/TRBV12-4	NA	NA	TRBJ2-5	TGTGCCAGCAGTTCTATGGAGCAGACCCAGTACTTC	CASSSMEQTQYF
TRBV2	TRBD1	NA	TRBJ1-1	TGTGCCAGCAGTGCACAGGGGGCTCTGAACACTGAAGCTTTCTTT	CASSAQGALNTEAFF
TRBV6-5	NA	NA	TRBJ1-1	TGTGCCAGCAACAGGGCAGGGGCAAGCCCTGAAGCTTTCTTT	CASNRAGASPEAFF
TRBV7-9	NA	NA	TRBJ1-2	TGTGCCAGCAGCTTCGACATAGATGGCTACACCTTC	CASSFDIDGYTF
TRBV7-2	NA	NA	TRBJ2-5	TGTGCCAGCAGCTTAGATGGCGAGACCCAGTACTTC	CASSLDGETQYF
TRBV5-1	NA	NA	TRBJ1-1	TGCGCCAGCAGCAGTGCCGACAGGAACACTGAAGCTTTCTTT	CASSSADRNTEAFF
TRBV18	TRBD1	NA	TRBJ2-5	TGTGCCAGCTCACCACCGGACAGGGCTAAGACCCAGTACTTC	CASSPPDRAKTQYF
TRBV6-5	NA	NA	TRBJ1-3	TGTGCCAGCAGTTACTCGTACAGCTCTGGAAACACCATATATTTT	CASSYSYSSGNTIYF
TRBV7-8	TRBD1	NA	TRBJ1-2	TGTGCCAGCAGCTTACAGGGGGCAGGGTGGAAAAACTATGGCTACACCTTC	CASSLQGAGWKNYGYTF
TRBV18	TRBD1	many	TRBJ2-7	TGTGCCAGCTTAGGGACAGAGCCTCCTAGCTACGAGCAGTACTTC	CASLGTEPPSYEQYF
TRBV6-1	TRBD1	NA	TRBJ1-1	TGTGCCAGCAGTTCAGGGGGCCTGAACACTGAAGCTTTCTTT	CASSSGGLNTEAFF
TRBV18	TRBD2	NA	TRBJ2-1	TGTGCCAGCTCACCGTCAGCGGGGGGTCCCTACAATGAGCAGTTCTTC	CASSPSAGGPYNEQFF
TRBV3-1/TRBV3-2	NA	once	TRBJ2-5	TGTGCCAGCAGCCAAGGAGGGGGGGGCGGGACGGAGACCCAGTACTTC	CASSQGGGGGTETQYF
TRBV9	TRBD1	NA	TRBJ1-3	TGTGCCAGCAGCGTACAGGGGGCACTTGGAAACACCATATATTTT	CASSVQGALGNTIYF
TRBV5-1	NA	NA	TRBJ2-5	TGCGCCAGCAGCTTGTTCAGTGAAGAGACCCAGTACTTC	CASSLFSEETQYF